These 10 T cell receptor beta chains share one sample of origin, sequenced in a study of cytomegalovirus exposure and HLA in healthy donors. The PCR made use of 60 Vbeta and 13 Jbeta primers. The method was immunoSEQ multiplex PCR; TCRdb's version includes in-frame clones alone and lacks a portion of them. Of some 120,000 clones listed, under 85% were seen once; the top ten hold approximately 5.5%. The sequencing input was PBMCs. The receptors were sampled from a man younger than 35 in good health and CMV-seropositive.

This clone occurred a few times. The chain links TRBV7-2 to TRBJ2-7; maybe TRBD2 (6 bases). Trimming took 1 base from V and 5 from J, leaving 12 bases between them. The CDR3 runs to 14 residues. Germline values: CDR1 SGHTA, CDR2 FQGNSA. The CDR3 bases are TGTGCCAGCAGCTTAGTGGAGGGGCATAACGAGCAGTACTTC. It translates to CASSLVEGHNEQYF.

The chain uses TRBV27 and TRBJ2-2; possible D gene TRBD1, 6 bases. The CDR3 consists of 15 residues. V was shortened by 4 bases and J by 6 bases, with 15 bases between the two germline ends. The germline gives CDR1 MNHEY, CDR2 SMNVEV (reference sequence). The CDR3 region is CASSYRTVTAGELFF. CDR3 DNA sequence: TGTGCCAGCAGTTACCGGACAGTTACCGCCGGGGAGCTGTTTTTT.

The chain recombines TRBV6-6 with TRBJ2-7; 9 bases are shared with TRBD1. Germline-derived CDR1 and CDR2 are MNHNY and SVGAGI (reference sequence). Losses at the gene ends were 8 bases for V and 5 bases for J; bases not matched to a gene: 13. This CDR3 contains 15 residues. The CDR3 sequence: CASGTTGDRADEQYF. The CDR3 DNA follows: TGTGCCAGCGGAACAACAGGGGACAGGGCGGACGAGCAGTACTTC.

Turning to this clone: Compared with germline, one end of the junction differs, possibly owing to a read error. The identical CDR3 is also encoded by other nucleotide sequences in the sample. J is TRBJ1-1 and V is TRBV2; 7 bases fit TRBD1. The germline gives CDR1 SNHLY, CDR2 FYNNEI. The CDR3 covers 12 residues. CDR3 bases: TGTGCCAGCAGTGGAGGACAGGATGAAGCCTTCTTT. This translates into CASSGGQDEAFF.

The rearrangement links TRBV28 to TRBJ2-3; 10 bases are a match to TRBD2. Trimming at V came to 8 bases and at J to 8 bases, leaving 19 bases not matched to a gene. Germline loops: CDR1 MDHEN, CDR2 SYDVKM. CDR3 length: 17 amino acids. Here the CDR3 reads CASSGLAGALVPPTQYF. In nucleotides, the CDR3 is TGTGCCAGCTCAGGTCTAGCGGGGGCCCTGGTCCCTCCTACGCAGTATTTT. Filled out from reference TRBV28 and TRBJ2-3, the complete variable domain reads DVKVTQSSRYLVKRTGEKVFLECVQDMDHENMFWYRQDPGLGLRLIYFSYDVKMKEKGDIPEGYSVSREKKERFSLILESASTNQTSMYLCASSGLAGALVPPTQYFGPGTRLTVL.

This clone was observed a single time. CDR3 loop: CASSRTGTTNEKLFF. The CDR3 DNA reads TGTGCCAGCTCACGAACAGGGACGACTAATGAAAAACTGTTTTTT. The V and J genes are TRBV18 and TRBJ1-4; a weak D match, TRBD1 (6 bases). This CDR3 has 15 amino acids. Per germline, CDR1 KGHSH and CDR2 LQKENI. V gave up 4 bases and J gave up 2 bases, with 11 bases separating them.

The chain uses TRBV27 and TRBJ2-5, with D perhaps TRBD2 (7 bases). Deletions cut 2 bases from V and 3 bases from J, with 13 bases between. Germline CDR1 and CDR2: MNHEY and SMNVEV (reference sequence). The CDR3 runs to 15 residues. CDR3: CASSLGQGREETQYF. In DNA, the CDR3 is TGTGCCAGCAGTTTAGGGCAGGGGAGGGAAGAGACCCAGTACTTC.

The chain carries TRBV11-2 and TRBJ2-2; D is unclear. The V end lost 1 base, the J end lost 1 base, and 16 bases lay between the germline ends. The germline gives CDR1 SGHAT, CDR2 FQNNGV. The CDR3 runs to 18 residues. The CDR3 sequence is CASSLVFGPRGNTGELFF. The CDR3 nucleotides read TGTGCCAGCAGCTTAGTTTTCGGCCCGAGAGGGAACACCGGGGAGCTGTTTTTT.

This sequence joins TRBV4-1 and TRBJ1-1, with D tentatively TRBD1 (6 bases). This CDR3 is built from 14 residues. Germline CDR1 MGHRA, CDR2 YSYEKL. V dropped 3 bases and J dropped 1 base, with 9 bases sitting between them. CDR3 coding DNA: TGCGCCAGCAGCCAGAGGGGGGGGAACACTGAAGCTTTCTTT. Its protein product is CASSQRGGNTEAFF.

The chain uses TRBV14 and TRBJ2-1, with a tentative D call TRBD1 (5 bases). The V and J ends lost 0 bases and 1 base respectively, with 22 bases between them. This CDR3 is built from 20 residues. Germline V gives CDR1 SGHDN, CDR2 FVKESK. The CDR3 DNA sequence: TGTGCCAGCAGCCAAGACAGGGAAGGAGATTCCAGGTGGTCCTACAATGAGCAGTTCTTC. Translating it yields CASSQDREGDSRWSYNEQFF.